This T cell receptor beta chain is from a study of CD8 T cells in Susac syndrome. General study results and limits: Regarding the TCR sequencing and HLA analysis, the study admitted that a relatively small number of individuals were involved.

Reverse transcription of 0.5 to 1 ug RNA was performed with random hexamers. The TCR beta CDR3 was amplified by immunoSEQ multiplex PCR across 54 Vbeta, 13 Jbeta. TCRdb reprocessed the immunoSEQ multiplex PCR reads via MiXCR and lists one record per CDR3 protein. The sample has fewer than 200,000 distinct CDR3 sequences; approximately 95% are singletons. CDR3 length: 13 residues. CDR1 is SQVTM, CDR2 ANQGSEA, per germline. V lost 6 bases to trimming and J lost 2 bases, with 13 bases between them. For this clonotype: Its antigen remains unidentified.

The TCR comes from a human donor in good health. The specimen was CD4+ T cells from PBMCs. The rearrangement joins TRBV29-1 to TRBJ1-2; D is undetermined. The DNA of the CDR3 is TGCAGCGTCGCCTCCGGAACAAACTATGGCTACACCTTC. Its protein is CSVASGTNYGYTF.